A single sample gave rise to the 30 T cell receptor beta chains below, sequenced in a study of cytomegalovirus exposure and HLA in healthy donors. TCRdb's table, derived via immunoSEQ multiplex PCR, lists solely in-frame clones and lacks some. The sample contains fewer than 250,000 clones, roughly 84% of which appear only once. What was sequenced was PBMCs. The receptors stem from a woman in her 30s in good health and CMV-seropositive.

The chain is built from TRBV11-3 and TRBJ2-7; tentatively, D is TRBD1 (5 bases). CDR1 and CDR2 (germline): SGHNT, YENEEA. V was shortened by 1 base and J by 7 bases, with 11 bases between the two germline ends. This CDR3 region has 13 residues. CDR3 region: CASSLGGLGEQYF. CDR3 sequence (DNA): TGTGCCAGCAGCTTAGGGGGCCTGGGTGAGCAGTACTTC.

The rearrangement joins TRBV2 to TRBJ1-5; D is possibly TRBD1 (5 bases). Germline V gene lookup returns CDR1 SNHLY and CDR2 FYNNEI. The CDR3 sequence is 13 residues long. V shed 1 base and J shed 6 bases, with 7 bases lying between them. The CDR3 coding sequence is TGTGCCAGCAGTGAAGAGGGGATTCAGCCCCAGCATTTT. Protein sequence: CASSEEGIQPQHF.

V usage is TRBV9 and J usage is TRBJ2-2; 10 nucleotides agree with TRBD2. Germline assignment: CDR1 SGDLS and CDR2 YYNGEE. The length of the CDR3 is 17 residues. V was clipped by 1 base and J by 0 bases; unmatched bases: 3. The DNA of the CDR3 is TGTGCCAGCAGCGTAAAGCGGGAGGGTACGAACACCGGGGAGCTGTTTTTT. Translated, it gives CASSVKREGTNTGELFF.

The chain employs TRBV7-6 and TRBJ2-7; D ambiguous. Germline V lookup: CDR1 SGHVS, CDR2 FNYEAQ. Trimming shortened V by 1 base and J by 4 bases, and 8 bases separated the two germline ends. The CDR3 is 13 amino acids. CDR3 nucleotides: TGTGCCAGCAGCTTAGGTACCTTTTACGAGCAGTACTTC. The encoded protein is CASSLGTFYEQYF.

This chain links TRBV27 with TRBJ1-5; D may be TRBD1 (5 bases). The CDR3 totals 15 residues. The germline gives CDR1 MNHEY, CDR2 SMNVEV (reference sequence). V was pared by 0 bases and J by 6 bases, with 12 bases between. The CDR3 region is CASSLSGGAGQPQHF. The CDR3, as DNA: TGTGCCAGCAGTTTATCGGGGGGTGCGGGTCAGCCCCAGCATTTT.

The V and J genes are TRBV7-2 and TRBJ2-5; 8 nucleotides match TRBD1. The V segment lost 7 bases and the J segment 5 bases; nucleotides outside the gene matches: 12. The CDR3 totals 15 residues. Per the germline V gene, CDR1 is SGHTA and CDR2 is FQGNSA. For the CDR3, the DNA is TGTGCCAGCACCCCTAGGGCAGGGGGCTTGGAGACCCAGTACTTC. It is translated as CASTPRAGGLETQYF.

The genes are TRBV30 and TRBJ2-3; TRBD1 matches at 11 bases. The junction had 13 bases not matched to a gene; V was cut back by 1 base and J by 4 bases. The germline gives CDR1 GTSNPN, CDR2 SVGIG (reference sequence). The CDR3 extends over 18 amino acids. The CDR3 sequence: CAWSEGTGGFGRPDTQYF. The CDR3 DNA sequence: TGTGCCTGGAGTGAGGGGACAGGGGGGTTTGGAAGACCAGATACGCAGTATTTT.

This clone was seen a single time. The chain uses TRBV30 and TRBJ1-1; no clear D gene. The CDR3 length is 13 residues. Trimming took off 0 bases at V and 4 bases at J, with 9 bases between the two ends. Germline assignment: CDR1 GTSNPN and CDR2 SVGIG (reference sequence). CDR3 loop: CAWSVSTTTEAFF. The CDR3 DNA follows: TGTGCCTGGAGTGTATCGACCACCACTGAAGCTTTCTTT.

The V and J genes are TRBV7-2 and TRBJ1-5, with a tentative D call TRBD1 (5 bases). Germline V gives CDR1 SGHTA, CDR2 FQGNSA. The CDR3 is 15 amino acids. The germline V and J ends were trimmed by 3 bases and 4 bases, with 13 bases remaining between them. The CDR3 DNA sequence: TGTGCCAGCAGCTTTCGCGGCGGACAAAATCAGCCCCAGCATTTT. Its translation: CASSFRGGQNQPQHF.

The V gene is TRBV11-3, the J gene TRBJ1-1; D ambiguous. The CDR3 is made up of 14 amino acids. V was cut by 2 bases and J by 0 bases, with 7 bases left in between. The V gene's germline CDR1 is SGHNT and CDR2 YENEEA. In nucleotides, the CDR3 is TGTGCCAGCAGCTTAATCGAGGTGAACACTGAAGCTTTCTTT. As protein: CASSLIEVNTEAFF.

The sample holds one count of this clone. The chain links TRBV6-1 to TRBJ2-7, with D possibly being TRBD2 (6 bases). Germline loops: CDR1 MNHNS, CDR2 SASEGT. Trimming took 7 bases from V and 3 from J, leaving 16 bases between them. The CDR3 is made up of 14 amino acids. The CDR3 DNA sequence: TGTGCCAGCACAGTGGCGGGACCTCTCTACGAGCAGTACTTC. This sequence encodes CASTVAGPLYEQYF.

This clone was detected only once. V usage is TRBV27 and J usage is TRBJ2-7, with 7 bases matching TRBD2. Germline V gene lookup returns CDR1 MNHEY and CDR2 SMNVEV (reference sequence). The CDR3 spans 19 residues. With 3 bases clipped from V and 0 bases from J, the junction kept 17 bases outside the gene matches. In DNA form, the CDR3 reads TGTGCCAGCAGTTTCCTAAGACACGCCCCTAGCGGCAGCTCCTACGAGCAGTACTTC. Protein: CASSFLRHAPSGSSYEQYF.

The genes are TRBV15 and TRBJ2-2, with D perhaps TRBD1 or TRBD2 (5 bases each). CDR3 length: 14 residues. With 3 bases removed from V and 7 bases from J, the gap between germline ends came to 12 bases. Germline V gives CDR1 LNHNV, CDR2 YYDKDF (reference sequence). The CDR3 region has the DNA TGTGCCACCAGCAGCGAAGGGACCGACGGGGAGCTGTTTTTT. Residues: CATSSEGTDGELFF.

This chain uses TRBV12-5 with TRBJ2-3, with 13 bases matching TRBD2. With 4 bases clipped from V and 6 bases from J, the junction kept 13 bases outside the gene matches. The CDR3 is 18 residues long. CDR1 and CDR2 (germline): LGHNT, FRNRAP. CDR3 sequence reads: CASGYGLAGVTGRDTQYF. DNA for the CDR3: TGTGCTAGTGGTTATGGACTAGCGGGAGTGACGGGCCGGGATACGCAGTATTTT. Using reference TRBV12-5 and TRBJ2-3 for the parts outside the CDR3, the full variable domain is DARVTQTPRHKVTEMGQEVTMRCQPILGHNTVFWYRQTMMQGLELLAYFRNRAPLDDSGMPKDRFSAEMPDATLATLKIQPSEPRDSAVYFCASGYGLAGVTGRDTQYFGPGTRLTVL.

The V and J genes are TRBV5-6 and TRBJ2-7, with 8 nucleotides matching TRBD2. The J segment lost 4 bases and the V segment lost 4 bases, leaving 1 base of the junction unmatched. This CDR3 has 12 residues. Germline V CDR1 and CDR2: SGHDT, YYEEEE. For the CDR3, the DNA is TGTGCCAGCAGCCCGGGGGGGTACGAGCAGTACTTC. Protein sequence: CASSPGGYEQYF.

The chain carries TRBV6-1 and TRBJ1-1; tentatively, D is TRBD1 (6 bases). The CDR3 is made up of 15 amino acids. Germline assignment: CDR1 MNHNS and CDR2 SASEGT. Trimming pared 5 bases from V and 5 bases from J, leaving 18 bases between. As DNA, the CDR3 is TGTGCCAGCAGTCCTACGGTGGGGGCTTGGACTGAAGCTTTCTTT. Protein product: CASSPTVGAWTEAFF.

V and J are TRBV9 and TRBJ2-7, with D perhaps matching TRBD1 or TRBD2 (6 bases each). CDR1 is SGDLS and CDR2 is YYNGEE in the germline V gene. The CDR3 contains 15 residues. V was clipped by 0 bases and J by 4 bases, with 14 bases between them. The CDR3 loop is CASSVEGGLMYEQYF. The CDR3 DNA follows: TGTGCCAGCAGCGTAGAAGGGGGGCTGATGTACGAGCAGTACTTC.

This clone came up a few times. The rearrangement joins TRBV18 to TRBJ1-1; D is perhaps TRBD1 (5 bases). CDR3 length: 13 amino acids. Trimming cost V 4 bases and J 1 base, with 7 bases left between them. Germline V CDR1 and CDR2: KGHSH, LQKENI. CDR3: CASSLGENTEAFF. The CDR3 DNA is TGTGCCAGCTCACTGGGGGAGAACACTGAAGCTTTCTTT. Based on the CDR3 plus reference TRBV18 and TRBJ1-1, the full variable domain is NAGVMQNPRHLVRRRGQEARLRCSPMKGHSHVYWYRQLPEEGLKFMVYLQKENIIDESGMPKERFSAEFPKEGPSILRIQQVVRGDSAAYFCASSLGENTEAFFGQGTRLTVV.

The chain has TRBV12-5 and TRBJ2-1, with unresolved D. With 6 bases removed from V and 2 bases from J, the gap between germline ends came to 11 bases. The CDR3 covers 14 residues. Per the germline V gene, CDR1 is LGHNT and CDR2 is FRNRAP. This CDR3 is CASGVWSTYNEQFF. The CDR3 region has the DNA TGTGCTAGTGGGGTGTGGTCTACCTACAATGAGCAGTTCTTC.

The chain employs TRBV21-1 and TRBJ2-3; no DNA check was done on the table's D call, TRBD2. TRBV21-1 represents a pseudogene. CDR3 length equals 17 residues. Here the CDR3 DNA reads TGTGCCAGCAACACGAGACGCGGCGGGCGAAGCACAGATACGCAGTATTTT. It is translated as CASNTRRGGRSTDTQYF.

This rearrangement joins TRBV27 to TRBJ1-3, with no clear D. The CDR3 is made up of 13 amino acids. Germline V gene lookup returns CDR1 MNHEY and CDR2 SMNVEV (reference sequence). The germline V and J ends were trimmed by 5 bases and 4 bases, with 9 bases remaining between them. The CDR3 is CASSPGSGNTIYF. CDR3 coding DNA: TGTGCCAGCAGTCCTGGTTCCGGAAACACCATATATTTT.

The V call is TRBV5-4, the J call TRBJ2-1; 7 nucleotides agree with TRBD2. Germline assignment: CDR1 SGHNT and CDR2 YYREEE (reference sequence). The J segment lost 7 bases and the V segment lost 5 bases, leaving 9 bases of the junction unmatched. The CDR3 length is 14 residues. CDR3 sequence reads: CASRPKPGLNEQFF. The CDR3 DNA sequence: TGTGCCAGCAGGCCTAAACCGGGACTAAATGAGCAGTTCTTC.

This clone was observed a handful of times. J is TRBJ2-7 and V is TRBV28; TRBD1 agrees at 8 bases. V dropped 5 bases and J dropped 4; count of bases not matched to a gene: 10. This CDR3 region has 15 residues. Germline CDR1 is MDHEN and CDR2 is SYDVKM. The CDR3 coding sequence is TGTGCCAGCAGTGACTCTGCGACAGGGGTATACGAGCAGTACTTC. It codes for CASSDSATGVYEQYF.

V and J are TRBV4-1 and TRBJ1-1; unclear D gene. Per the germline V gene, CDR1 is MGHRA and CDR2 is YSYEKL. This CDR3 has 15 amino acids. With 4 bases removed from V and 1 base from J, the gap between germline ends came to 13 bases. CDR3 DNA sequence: TGCGCCAGCAGCCCTAGGTGGCCATCGAACACTGAAGCTTTCTTT. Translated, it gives CASSPRWPSNTEAFF.

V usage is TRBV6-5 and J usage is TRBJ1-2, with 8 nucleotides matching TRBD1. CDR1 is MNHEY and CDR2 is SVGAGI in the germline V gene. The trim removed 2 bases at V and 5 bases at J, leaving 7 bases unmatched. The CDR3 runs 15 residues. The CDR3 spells CASSYPAGGVYGYTF. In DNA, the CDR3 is TGTGCCAGCAGTTACCCGGCAGGGGGCGTATATGGCTACACCTTC.

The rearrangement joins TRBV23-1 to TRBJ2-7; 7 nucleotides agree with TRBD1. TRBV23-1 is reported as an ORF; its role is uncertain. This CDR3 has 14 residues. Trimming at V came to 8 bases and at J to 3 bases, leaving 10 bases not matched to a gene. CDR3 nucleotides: TGCGCCAGCGGGCCGGGACAGTCCGTCTACGAGCAGTACTTC. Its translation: CASGPGQSVYEQYF.

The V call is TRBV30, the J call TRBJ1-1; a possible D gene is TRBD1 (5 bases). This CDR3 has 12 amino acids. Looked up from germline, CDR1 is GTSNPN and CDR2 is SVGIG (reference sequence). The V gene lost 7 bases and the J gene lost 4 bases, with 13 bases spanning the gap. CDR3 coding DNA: TGTGCCTCAGTTTCTGGGGGCACTGAAGCTTTCTTT. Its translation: CASVSGGTEAFF.

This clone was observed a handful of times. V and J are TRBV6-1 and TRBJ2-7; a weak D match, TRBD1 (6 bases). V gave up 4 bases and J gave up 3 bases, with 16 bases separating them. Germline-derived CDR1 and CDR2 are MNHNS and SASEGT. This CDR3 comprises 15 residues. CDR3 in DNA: TGTGCCAGCAGTGGGACACAGGGCATACTCTACGAGCAGTACTTC. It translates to CASSGTQGILYEQYF.

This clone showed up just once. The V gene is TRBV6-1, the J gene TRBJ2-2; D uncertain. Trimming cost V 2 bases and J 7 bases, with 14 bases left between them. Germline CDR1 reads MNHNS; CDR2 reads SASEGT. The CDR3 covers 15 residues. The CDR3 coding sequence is TGTGCCAGCAGTGAAACCGGCGTTGGGATCGGGGAGCTGTTTTTT. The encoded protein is CASSETGVGIGELFF.

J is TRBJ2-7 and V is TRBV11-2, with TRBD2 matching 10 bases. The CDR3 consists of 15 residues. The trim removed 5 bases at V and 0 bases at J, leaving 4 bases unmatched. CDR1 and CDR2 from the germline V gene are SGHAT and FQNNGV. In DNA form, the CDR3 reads TGTGCCAGCAGCGGGACTAGCGCATACTCCTACGAGCAGTACTTC. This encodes CASSGTSAYSYEQYF.